Described below is a single T cell receptor (beta chain) sequence and its context. Its specificity is unknown. The entry originates in a study of cytomegalovirus exposure and HLA in healthy donors. The PCR was carried out with 60 Vbeta primers and 13 Jbeta primers. Generated by immunoSEQ multiplex PCR, the TCRdb table keeps only in-frame clones and is missing some. The sample consists of 90,000 to 140,000 clones, about 80% of them appearing once. Study-level results: As confirmed in vitro, three CMV-associated chains were specific for CMV antigens. Per a prior analysis, the majority of TCR beta V segments were productive roughly 87% or roughly 30% of the time. Reported findings show TCR beta sequences accurately forecast HLA-A and HLA-B alleles in most subjects. A later analysis found TCR association rates differed by HLA locus, highest for DRB1 and lowest for HLA-C.

The specimen was PBMCs. The receptor was isolated from a man aged 30 to 45 in good health and CMV-seronegative.

The CDR3 loop is CAWRGQARFTEAFF. CDR3 nucleotides: TGTGCCTGGAGGGGACAGGCCAGATTCACTGAAGCTTTCTTT. The chain uses TRBV30 and TRBJ1-1; 8 bases agree with TRBD1. The germline gives CDR1 GTSNPN, CDR2 SVGIG (reference sequence). The CDR3 is made up of 14 amino acids. Trimming removed 3 bases from V and 4 bases from J; junction bases left unmatched: 7.